These 26 T cell receptor beta chains were sequenced from one sample in a study of cytomegalovirus exposure and HLA in healthy donors. 60 Vbeta and 13 Jbeta primers were used in PCR. Libraries were prepared by immunoSEQ multiplex PCR; TCRdb keeps only in-frame clonotypes and omits some of them. The table records some 110,000 clones, around 75% of them present only once. The specimen sequenced was PBMCs. The receptors here all came from a man aged 25-40 years in good health and CMV-seronegative.

This sequence joins TRBV5-1 and TRBJ2-5, with 7 nucleotides matching TRBD1. The germline gives CDR1 SGHRS, CDR2 YFSETQ. This CDR3 spans 14 amino acids. V lost 4 bases and J lost 2; bases outside the gene matches: 5. The chain's CDR3 is CASSPTGIQETQYF. CDR3 coding DNA: TGCGCCAGCAGCCCGACAGGGATTCAAGAGACCCAGTACTTC.

Judged by abundance, this clone is medium-sized (0.01 to 0.1%). The chain links TRBV4-1 to TRBJ2-1; 11 nucleotides match TRBD2. Losses at the gene ends were 4 bases for V and 3 bases for J; bases not matched to a gene: 5. The CDR3 consists of 16 residues. Per germline, CDR1 MGHRA and CDR2 YSYEKL. CDR3 protein: CASSLVAGGDYNEQFF. The CDR3 DNA follows: TGCGCCAGCAGCCTTGTAGCGGGAGGGGACTACAATGAGCAGTTCTTC.

This CDR3 reads CASSPGARDTGELFF. CDR3 DNA sequence: TGTGCCAGCTCACCAGGGGCCAGGGACACCGGGGAGCTGTTTTTT. V usage is TRBV18 and J usage is TRBJ2-2, with D perhaps matching TRBD1 (5 bases). The V end lost 2 bases, the J end lost 3 bases, and 10 bases lay between the germline ends. CDR1 is KGHSH and CDR2 is LQKENI in the germline V gene. The CDR3 sequence is 15 residues long. Full variable domain (outside the CDR3, taken from reference TRBV18 and TRBJ2-2): NAGVMQNPRHLVRRRGQEARLRCSPMKGHSHVYWYRQLPEEGLKFMVYLQKENIIDESGMPKERFSAEFPKEGPSILRIQQVVRGDSAAYFCASSPGARDTGELFFGEGSRLTVL.

The genes are TRBV28 and TRBJ2-7, with TRBD1 matching 9 bases. The germline V gene encodes CDR1 MDHEN and CDR2 SYDVKM. This CDR3 has 15 amino acids. J was trimmed by 1 base and V by 5 bases; bases with no gene match: 6. The CDR3 here is CASSVRTGESYEQYF. CDR3 in DNA: TGTGCCAGCAGTGTGCGGACAGGGGAGTCCTACGAGCAGTACTTC.

This rearrangement joins TRBV6-5 to TRBJ2-7, with TRBD2 matching over 7 bases. With V trimmed by 5 bases and J by 3 bases, 7 bases remained unmatched. The CDR3 has 14 residues. CDR1 is MNHEY, CDR2 SVGAGI, per germline. The CDR3 DNA reads TGTGCCAGCAGTCGAGCGGGGCGGGTCTACGAGCAGTACTTC. Translation gives CASSRAGRVYEQYF.

The V call is TRBV5-1, the J call TRBJ1-2, with D possibly matching TRBD1 (6 bases). The CDR3 runs to 16 residues. Germline lookup yields CDR1 SGHRS and CDR2 YFSETQ. Trimming removed 4 bases from V and 3 bases from J, with 19 bases in between. The CDR3 is CASSPGRTAADYGYTF. The CDR3 DNA is TGCGCCAGCAGCCCCGGAAGGACAGCGGCGGACTATGGCTACACCTTC.

For the CDR3, the DNA is TGTGCCAGCAGCTTAGGAGGACAGTTTTGGGATGAGTATTTT. Amino acid sequence: CASSLGGQFWDEYF. The chain uses TRBV7-8 and TRBJ2-3; the D gene is possibly TRBD1 (6 bases). Germline loops: CDR1 SGHVS, CDR2 FQNEAQ. The CDR3 has 14 amino acids. V was shortened by 1 base and J by 13 bases, with 18 bases between the two germline ends. Looking up the rest from reference TRBV7-8 and TRBJ2-3 gives the full variable domain: GAGVSQSPRYKVAKRGQDVALRCDPISGHVSLFWYQQALGQGPEFLTYFQNEAQLDKSGLPSDRFFAERPEGSVSTLKIQRTQQEDSAVYLCASSLGGQFWDEYFGPGTRLTVL.

V usage is TRBV6-1 and J usage is TRBJ2-5; 8 bases are a match to TRBD1. The V gene end was trimmed by 0 bases and the J gene end by 7 bases; junction bases not matched to a gene: 4. CDR1 and CDR2 (germline): MNHNS, SASEGT. The CDR3 has 14 residues. This CDR3 is CASSEADRVRTQYF. CDR3 bases: TGTGCCAGCAGTGAAGCGGACAGGGTTAGGACCCAGTACTTC.

The chain links TRBV7-2 to TRBJ1-5; 7 bases line up with TRBD1. Germline V gene data show CDR1 as SGHTA and CDR2 as FQGNSA. The CDR3 is 14 residues long. V dropped 6 bases and J dropped 5; count of bases not matched to a gene: 7. CDR3: CASSRLQGDQPQHF. CDR3 bases: TGTGCCAGCAGTCGGTTGCAGGGGGATCAGCCCCAGCATTTT.

As DNA, the CDR3 is TGCAGCGTTGGTCAGGGGCTCTATGGCTACACCTTC. Protein sequence: CSVGQGLYGYTF. The rearrangement joins TRBV29-1 to TRBJ1-2, with a tentative D call TRBD1 (6 bases). Germline lookup yields CDR1 SQVTM and CDR2 ANQGSEA. There are 12 residues in the CDR3. Trimming cost V 4 bases and J 4 bases, with 10 bases left between them.

The chain is built from TRBV7-2 and TRBJ1-2; a possible D gene is TRBD1 (5 bases). V was pared by 5 bases and J by 6 bases, with 13 bases between. CDR1 is SGHTA, CDR2 FQGNSA, per germline. CDR3 size: 13 residues. The CDR3 protein is CASSPTQGDGYTF. The CDR3 DNA is TGTGCCAGCAGCCCAACCCAGGGCGATGGCTACACCTTC. Filled out from reference TRBV7-2 and TRBJ1-2, the complete variable domain reads GAGVSQSPSNKVTEKGKDVELRCDPISGHTALYWYRQSLGQGLEFLIYFQGNSAPDKSGLPSDRFSAERTGGSVSTLTIQRTQQEDSAVYLCASSPTQGDGYTFGSGTRLTVV.

This clone was recorded once. The chain uses TRBV27 and TRBJ2-2; 14 bases align to TRBD2. In germline, CDR1 is MNHEY, CDR2 SMNVEV (reference sequence). This CDR3 comprises 15 residues. Unmatched junction bases numbered 3, after V lost 6 bases and J lost 6 bases. The CDR3 protein is CASRSTSGGAGELFF. In DNA form, the CDR3 reads TGTGCCAGCAGGTCGACTAGCGGGGGGGCCGGGGAGCTGTTTTTT.

This chain connects TRBV7-9 to TRBJ2-1; 8 bases are shared with TRBD2. Per germline, CDR1 SEHNR and CDR2 FQNEAQ (reference sequence). The J segment lost 2 bases and the V segment lost 2 bases, leaving 5 bases of the junction unmatched. This CDR3 has 16 residues. The DNA of the CDR3 is TGTGCCAGCAGCTTAAGCCTAGCGGGTACCTACAATGAGCAGTTCTTC. It yields the protein CASSLSLAGTYNEQFF.

This clone was found once. V gene TRBV10-1 combines with J gene TRBJ2-7; 9 nucleotides align to TRBD1. The CDR3 sequence is 16 residues long. The trim removed 3 bases at V and 5 bases at J, leaving 11 bases unmatched. CDR1 is WNHNN and CDR2 is SYGVQD in the germline V gene (reference sequence). In DNA, the CDR3 is TGCGCCAGCAGTGACTTACCGGGACAGGGAGTCCACGAGCAGTACTTC. This translates into CASSDLPGQGVHEQYF.

The CDR3 nucleotides read TGTGCCAGCAGCCCGTCGGGATCCTCCTACGAGCAGTACTTC. It translates to CASSPSGSSYEQYF. The chain is built from TRBV5-4 and TRBJ2-7; tentative D call: TRBD2 (5 bases). Germline CDR1 SGHNT, CDR2 YYREEE (reference sequence). The CDR3 covers 14 residues. Trimming left V 4 bases short and J 0 bases short, with 11 bases between.

The chain uses TRBV4-3 and TRBJ1-1; weak D call: TRBD1 (5 bases). The V gene lost 2 bases and the J gene lost 4 bases, with 8 bases spanning the gap. This CDR3 comprises 13 residues. Germline CDR1 and CDR2: LGHNA and YSLEER. CDR3 nucleotides: TGCGCCAGCAGCCAATACAGGATCACTGAAGCTTTCTTT. It specifies CASSQYRITEAFF.

This clone has ten or more counts. This CDR3 is also generated by other DNA sequences in the sample. The chain has TRBV2 and TRBJ1-1, with 7 bases matching TRBD1. J lost 1 base, V lost 4 bases, and 0 bases had no gene match. Germline CDR1 SNHLY, CDR2 FYNNEI. The CDR3 is made up of 13 amino acids. CDR3 in DNA: TGTGCCAGCAGTGGACAGGGGAACACTGAAGCTTTCTTT. The encoded protein is CASSGQGNTEAFF.

The chain is built from TRBV4-1 and TRBJ1-5; a weak D match, TRBD1 (5 bases). The ends were cut back, 0 bases at V and 6 bases at J, with 12 bases in the middle. The CDR3 has 15 amino acids. Germline assignment: CDR1 MGHRA and CDR2 YSYEKL. CDR3 sequence: CASSQEAGTSQPQHF. The CDR3 bases are TGCGCCAGCAGCCAAGAGGCGGGGACGAGTCAGCCCCAGCATTTT.

The chain combines TRBV2 with TRBJ2-1; 9 nucleotides match TRBD2. This CDR3 comprises 16 residues. V gave up 7 bases and J gave up 5 bases; unmatched junction bases: 12. Germline V gene lookup returns CDR1 SNHLY and CDR2 FYNNEI. The CDR3 reads CASTSPGLASDNEQFF. The DNA of the CDR3 is TGTGCCAGCACCTCTCCCGGACTAGCGTCCGACAATGAGCAGTTCTTC.

The J gene is TRBJ1-1, the V gene TRBV7-2, with a possible D match to TRBD1 (6 bases). V lost 0 bases and J lost 8, with 13 bases in between. Germline CDR1 reads SGHTA; CDR2 reads FQGNSA. The CDR3 spans 14 residues. The CDR3: CASSLAGTPAEAFF. For the CDR3, the DNA is TGTGCCAGCAGCTTAGCGGGGACACCTGCGGAAGCTTTCTTT.

This clone was counted a few times. The chain carries TRBV27 and TRBJ2-1, with D tentatively TRBD2 (6 bases). Germline values: CDR1 MNHEY, CDR2 SMNVEV (reference sequence). Trimming removed 3 bases from V and 5 bases from J, with 8 bases in between. The CDR3 runs to 13 residues. The CDR3 nucleotides are TGTGCCAGCAGTTTGGGACTGCACAATGAGCAGTTCTTC. Amino acid sequence: CASSLGLHNEQFF.

This chain links TRBV15 with TRBJ2-5; D is uncertain. The V end was cut by 4 bases, the J end by 7 bases, with 10 bases between. Germline V lookup: CDR1 LNHNV, CDR2 YYDKDF (reference sequence). The CDR3 extends over 12 amino acids. The CDR3 spells CATSKAPGTQYF. DNA for the CDR3: TGTGCCACCAGCAAGGCGCCGGGGACCCAGTACTTC.

The chain joins TRBV19 to TRBJ1-5; D not resolved. The germline V and J ends were trimmed by 7 bases and 2 bases, with 9 bases remaining between them. From germline, CDR1 is LNHDA and CDR2 SQIVND (reference sequence). This CDR3 region has 13 residues. The CDR3 is CASTVQGNQPQHF. The CDR3 DNA follows: TGTGCCAGTACAGTCCAGGGCAATCAGCCCCAGCATTTT. Using reference TRBV19 and TRBJ1-5 for the parts outside the CDR3, the full variable domain is DGGITQSPKYLFRKEGQNVTLSCEQNLNHDAMYWYRQDPGQGLRLIYYSQIVNDFQKGDIAEGYSVSREKKESFPLTVTSAQKNPTAFYLCASTVQGNQPQHFGDGTRLSIL.

This clone was counted a few times. The V gene is TRBV7-9, the J gene TRBJ2-7; 7 bases fit TRBD1. CDR3 length: 15 residues. Germline CDR1 SEHNR, CDR2 FQNEAQ (reference sequence). The junction had 8 bases not matched to a gene; V was cut back by 4 bases and J by 2 bases. The CDR3 coding sequence is TGTGCCAGCAGCTCACCACAGGGGCCCCCCTACGAGCAGTACTTC. Protein product: CASSSPQGPPYEQYF.

The chain employs TRBV6-1 and TRBJ2-7, with unresolved D. V shed 1 base and J shed 7 bases, with 5 bases lying between them. Germline CDR1 reads MNHNS; CDR2 reads SASEGT. This CDR3 is 11 amino acids long. For the CDR3, the DNA is TGTGCCAGCAGTGAAGTCGGGGAGCAGTACTTC. Protein product: CASSEVGEQYF.

The chain is built from TRBV7-2 and TRBJ2-7, with 12 bases fitting TRBD2. V gave up 7 bases and J gave up 7 bases; unmatched junction bases: 11. Germline lookup yields CDR1 SGHTA and CDR2 FQGNSA. The CDR3 is 15 amino acids. The CDR3 loop reads CASTLSSGREREQYF. The CDR3 bases are TGTGCCAGCACCCTTTCTAGCGGGAGGGAAAGAGAGCAGTACTTC.